This T cell receptor (beta chain) was captured in a study of response to subunit inactivated influenza vaccine. Findings of the study overall: Authors proposed each seasonal influenza vaccination draws in few new T cells.

Germline loops: CDR1 GTSNPN, CDR2 SVGIG (reference sequence). This CDR3 is built from 14 residues. Trimming took 2 bases from V and 4 from J, leaving 13 bases between them. TCRdb re-derived calls from the RT-PCR reads in MiXCR, one entry per CDR3 protein. The profile covers some 800,000 distinct CDR3 sequences, with 21% appearing a single time and roughly 10% taken by the ten largest. Of note for this clonotype: Its antigen is unknown.

This sample comprised PBMCs from blood, obtained approximately 5 days after vaccination. The clonotype was recovered from a man aged 50-59 years who received an inactivated influenza vaccine. The gene calls are TRBV30 and TRBJ2-3; D call uncertain. The CDR3 coding sequence is TGTGCCTGGAGTATTATAGAACCCCCAGATACGCAGTATTTT. Its protein is CAWSIIEPPDTQYF. The entire variable domain, with the rest obtained from reference TRBV30 and TRBJ2-3, is as follows: SQTIHQWPATLVQPVGSPLSLECTVEGTSNPNLYWYRQAAGRGLQLLFYSVGIGQISSEVPQNLSASRPQDRQFILSSKKLLLSDSGFYLCAWSIIEPPDTQYFGPGTRLTVL.